The entry that follows covers one T cell receptor beta chain sequence. There is no known antigen for this receptor. Per-base quality was not reported, and no clone a single base away is much larger than it. The sample's treatment or condition label, in plain terms: in vitro stimulation with specific CMV peptide epitopes to enrich CMV-specific T cells. The germline ends are 11 bases apart after V is trimmed by 2 bases and J by 3 bases. From a lookup of the germline V gene (reference sequence), CDR1 and CDR2 are SGHNT and YYREEE. Reading from cysteine to phenylalanine, the CDR3 counts 15 amino acids. The read is trimmed to its CDR3 DNA, 45 bases read in frame from base 1. This entry comes from a study of T cell repertoires in cytomegalovirus infection (dated by TCRdb to between 2017 and 2020). Looking at the study overall: Recently identified HLA-C-restricted CMV epitopes, whose presentation resists viral immunomodulation, were targeted by peptide stimulations together with well-studied HLA-B-restricted epitopes. The HLA type of each donor mattered for the analysis, because public TCR beta signatures pointed to carriage of CMV infection along with the matching HLA type. General findings and caveats noted by the study authors: In the ex vivo response, HLA-C-restricted CMV-specific TCR beta clonotypes were dominant, and in two of eight donors the single most frequent clonotype came from this HLA-C-restricted group. Carriers of CMV infection plus the relevant HLA type were discriminated by the cumulative frequency of public TCR beta family members in the study cohort and in an independent approximately 350-donor cohort.

Sequencing instrument: Illumina HiSeq 1500. The raw public data were reprocessed by TCRdb itself: fastp quality trimming at Q25, MiXCR clonotype calling, in-frame beta chains only. Merged by CDR3 protein, the rows form single entries marked with the most common genes and DNA. In all, the sample holds tens of thousands of distinct CDR3 sequences, and about half of those were seen once. About 92% of the sample is held by the ten biggest clonotypes. The receptor was derived from a human donor in good health (CMV status not recorded). Some clones in this sample may be carry-over from other donors' samples. Sequenced material: CD8+ T cells from cultured PBMCs, taken from culture after CMV antigen stimulation. This receptor chain uses TRBV5-4 and TRBJ1-4; TRBD1 is perhaps the D gene, given 5 matching bases. The nucleotide sequence reads as follows: TGTGCCAGCAGCTTAGGACAACAAGCTAATGAAAAACTGTTTTTT. Its amino acids are CASSLGQQANEKLFF.